Below are 4 T cell receptor beta chains sequenced from a single sample in a study of OX40 agonist ivuxolimab in advanced cancers. The table came from immunoSEQ multiplex PCR; TCRdb's copy has only in-frame clones and leaves some out. Of 70,000 or so clones in the sample, 92% were seen once. The sample consisted of CD4+ or CD8+ T cells sorted from blood, taken in a trial of the OX40 agonist ivuxolimab. These receptors originate from an adult with an advanced solid tumor such as melanoma, head and neck, liver or kidney cancer.

In its sample, this clone was seen once. The rearrangement joins TRBV11-2 to TRBJ2-5; D is possibly TRBD1 (5 bases). Germline V gene data show CDR1 as SGHAT and CDR2 as FQNNGV. Trimming stripped 8 bases from V and 7 bases from J, with 5 bases between. The CDR3 sequence is 9 residues long. Here the CDR3 DNA reads TGTGCCAGCGGGGCGACCCAGTACTTC. The encoded protein is CASGATQYF.

The chain uses TRBV13 and TRBJ2-7; perhaps TRBD1 as D (6 bases). CDR1 is PRHDT, CDR2 FYEKMQ, per germline (reference sequence). CDR3 size: 14 residues. The V end was cut by 1 base, the J end by 2 bases, with 9 bases between. The CDR3 region has the DNA TGTGCCAGCAGCTTAGACAGGGCTCCCTACGAGCAGTACTTC. As protein: CASSLDRAPYEQYF.

The chain is built from TRBV12-5 and TRBJ2-3; maybe TRBD1 (6 bases). The germline CDR1 and CDR2 sequences are LGHNT and FRNRAP. Trimming pared 1 base from V and 2 bases from J, leaving 19 bases between. The CDR3 totals 18 residues. The CDR3 nucleotides read TGTGCTAGTGGTTTGGATCCTGCCGGCAGGGGACACACAGATACGCAGTATTTT. It specifies CASGLDPAGRGHTDTQYF.

J is TRBJ2-3 and V is TRBV7-8, with D possibly matching TRBD2 (6 bases). V was pared by 5 bases and J by 5 bases, with 20 bases between. Germline values: CDR1 SGHVS, CDR2 FQNEAQ. CDR3 length: 16 amino acids. CDR3 sequence reads: CASSPWGLPRGDTQYF. The DNA for the CDR3 is TGTGCCAGCAGCCCCTGGGGACTCCCACGGGGAGATACGCAGTATTTT. The whole variable domain, filled in from reference TRBV7-8 and TRBJ2-3, reads GAGVSQSPRYKVAKRGQDVALRCDPISGHVSLFWYQQALGQGPEFLTYFQNEAQLDKSGLPSDRFFAERPEGSVSTLKIQRTQQEDSAVYLCASSPWGLPRGDTQYFGPGTRLTVL.